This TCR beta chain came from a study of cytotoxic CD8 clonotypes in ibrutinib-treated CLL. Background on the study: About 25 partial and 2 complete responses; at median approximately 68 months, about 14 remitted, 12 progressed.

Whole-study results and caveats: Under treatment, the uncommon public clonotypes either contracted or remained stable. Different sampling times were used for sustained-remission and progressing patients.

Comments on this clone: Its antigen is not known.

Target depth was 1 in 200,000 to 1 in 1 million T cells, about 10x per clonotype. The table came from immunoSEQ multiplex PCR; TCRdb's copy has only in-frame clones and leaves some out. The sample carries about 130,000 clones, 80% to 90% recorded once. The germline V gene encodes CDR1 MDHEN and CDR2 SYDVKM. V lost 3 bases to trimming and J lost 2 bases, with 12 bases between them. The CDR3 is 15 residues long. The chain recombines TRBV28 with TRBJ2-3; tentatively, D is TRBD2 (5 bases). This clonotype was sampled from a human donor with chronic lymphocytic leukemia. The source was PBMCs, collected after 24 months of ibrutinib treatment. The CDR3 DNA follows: TGTGCCAGCAGTTTGCGGACTGGGTTCACAGATACGCAGTATTTT. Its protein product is CASSLRTGFTDTQYF.